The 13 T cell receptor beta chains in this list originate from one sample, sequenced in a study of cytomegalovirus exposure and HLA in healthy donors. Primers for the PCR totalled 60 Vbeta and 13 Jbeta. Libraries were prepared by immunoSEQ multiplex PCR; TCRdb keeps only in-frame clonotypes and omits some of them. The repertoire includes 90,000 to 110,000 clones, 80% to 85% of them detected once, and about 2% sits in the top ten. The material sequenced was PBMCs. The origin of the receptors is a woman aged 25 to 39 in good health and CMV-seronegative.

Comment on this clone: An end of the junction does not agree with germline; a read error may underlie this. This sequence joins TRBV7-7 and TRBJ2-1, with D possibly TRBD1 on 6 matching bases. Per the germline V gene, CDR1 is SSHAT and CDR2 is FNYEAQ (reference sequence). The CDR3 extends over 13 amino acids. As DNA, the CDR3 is TGTGCTAGCAGCTTAGACAGGCACAATGAGCAGTTCTTC. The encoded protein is CASSLDRHNEQFF.

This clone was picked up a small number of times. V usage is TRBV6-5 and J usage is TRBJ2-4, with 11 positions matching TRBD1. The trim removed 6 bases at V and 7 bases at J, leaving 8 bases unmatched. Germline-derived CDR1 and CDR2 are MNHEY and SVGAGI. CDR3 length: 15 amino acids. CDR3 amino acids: CASRLTGTGGNIQYF. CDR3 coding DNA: TGTGCCAGCAGACTAACCGGGACAGGGGGTAACATTCAGTACTTC.

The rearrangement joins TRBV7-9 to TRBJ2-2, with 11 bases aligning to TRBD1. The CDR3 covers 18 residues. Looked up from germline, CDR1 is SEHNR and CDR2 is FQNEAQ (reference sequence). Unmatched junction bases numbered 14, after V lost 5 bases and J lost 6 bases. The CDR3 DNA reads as TGTGCCAGCAGCCCAGGACAGGGGGCCTTGTCAATCGCCGGGGAGCTGTTTTTT. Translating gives CASSPGQGALSIAGELFF.

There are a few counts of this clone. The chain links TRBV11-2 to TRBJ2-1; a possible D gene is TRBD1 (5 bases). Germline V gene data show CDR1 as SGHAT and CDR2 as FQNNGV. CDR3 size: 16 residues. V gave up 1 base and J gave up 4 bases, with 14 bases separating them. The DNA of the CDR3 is TGTGCCAGCAGCTTAGTGTCAGGGCCATCGTACAATGAGCAGTTCTTC. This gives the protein CASSLVSGPSYNEQFF.

This CDR3 is CAWSVGLRDSGDIQYF. Here the CDR3 DNA reads TGTGCCTGGAGTGTTGGGCTCAGGGATTCGGGGGACATTCAGTACTTC. The genes are TRBV30 and TRBJ2-4, with D maybe TRBD2 (6 bases). Trimming took 0 bases from V and 8 from J, leaving 20 bases between them. CDR1 is GTSNPN, CDR2 SVGIG, per germline (reference sequence). CDR3 length: 16 residues.

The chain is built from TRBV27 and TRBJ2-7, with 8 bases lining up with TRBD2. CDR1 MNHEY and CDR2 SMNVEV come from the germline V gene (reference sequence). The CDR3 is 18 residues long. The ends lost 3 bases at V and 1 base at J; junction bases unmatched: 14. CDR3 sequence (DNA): TGTGCCAGCAGTTTCGGACTCCTCAGCGGGAGCCCGTCCTACGAGCAGTACTTC. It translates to CASSFGLLSGSPSYEQYF.

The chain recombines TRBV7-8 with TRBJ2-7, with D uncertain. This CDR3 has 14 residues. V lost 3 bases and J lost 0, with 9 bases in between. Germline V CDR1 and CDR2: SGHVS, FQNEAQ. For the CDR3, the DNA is TGTGCCAGCAGCTTGTCTTCGCGCTCCTACGAGCAGTACTTC. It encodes CASSLSSRSYEQYF.

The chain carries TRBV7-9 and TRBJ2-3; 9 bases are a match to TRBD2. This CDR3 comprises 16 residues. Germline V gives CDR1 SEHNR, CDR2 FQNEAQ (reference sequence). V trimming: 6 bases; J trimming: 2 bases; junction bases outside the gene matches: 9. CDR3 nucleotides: TGTGCCAGCAGTAATAGCGGGAGTTGGGCCACAGATACGCAGTATTTT. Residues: CASSNSGSWATDTQYF.

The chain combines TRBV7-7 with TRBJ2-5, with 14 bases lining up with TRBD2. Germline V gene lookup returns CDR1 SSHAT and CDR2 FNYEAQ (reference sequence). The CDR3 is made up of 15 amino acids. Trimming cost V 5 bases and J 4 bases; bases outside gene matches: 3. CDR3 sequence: CASSQGLAGVETQYF. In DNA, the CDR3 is TGTGCCAGCAGCCAGGGACTAGCGGGAGTAGAGACCCAGTACTTC.

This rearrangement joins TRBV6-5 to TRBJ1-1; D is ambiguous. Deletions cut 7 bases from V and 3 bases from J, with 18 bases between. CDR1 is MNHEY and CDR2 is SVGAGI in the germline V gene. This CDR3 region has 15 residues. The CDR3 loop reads CASTSEVGLDTEAFF. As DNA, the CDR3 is TGTGCCAGCACTAGTGAGGTTGGGTTAGACACTGAAGCTTTCTTT.

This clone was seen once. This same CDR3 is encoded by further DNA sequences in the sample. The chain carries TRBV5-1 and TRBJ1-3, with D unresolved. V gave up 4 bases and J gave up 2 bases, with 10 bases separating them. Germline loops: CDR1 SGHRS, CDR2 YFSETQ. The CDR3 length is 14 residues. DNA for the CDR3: TGCGCCAGCAGCCAAAATTCGGCTGGAAACACCATATATTTT. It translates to CASSQNSAGNTIYF.

CDR3 amino acids: CAWEGTGNSPLHF. In DNA, the CDR3 is TGTGCCTGGGAAGGGACAGGAAATTCACCCCTCCACTTT. The J gene is TRBJ1-6, the V gene TRBV30, with 8 bases fitting TRBD1. Germline CDR1 is GTSNPN and CDR2 is SVGIG (reference sequence). This CDR3 has 13 residues. J lost 7 bases, V lost 5 bases, and 4 bases had no gene match.

The CDR3 here is CASSPDRGYGYTF. The CDR3 nucleotides are TGTGCCAGTAGTCCCGACAGGGGCTATGGCTACACCTTC. This chain joins TRBV19 and TRBJ1-2, with 8 bases matching TRBD1. Germline trimming cut 5 bases from V and 4 bases from J; bases unmatched to any gene: 3. The germline gives CDR1 LNHDA, CDR2 SQIVND (reference sequence). The CDR3 contains 13 residues.